The 23 T cell receptor beta chains listed next were all sequenced from one sample in a study of beta chain features in type 1 diabetes. The study's findings and limits: Type 1 diabetes patients showed a moderate but significant shortening of TCRB CDR3s in all four CD4+ subsets.

Reverse transcription of all isolated RNA meant that expressed TCRB transcripts were sequenced. Sequenced by immunoSEQ multiplex PCR; TCRdb stores in-frame clones only, minus some. Among about 710,000 clones listed, about an eighth were seen once. These receptors have no identified antigens. The sample comprised naive CD4+ T cells from blood. The receptors come from a man in his late teens or twenties with type 1 diabetes.

The gene calls are TRBV18 and TRBJ2-3, with D uncertain. With 0 bases removed from V and 2 bases from J, the gap between germline ends came to 3 bases. The CDR3 extends over 13 amino acids. Germline-derived CDR1 and CDR2 are KGHSH and LQKENI. As DNA, the CDR3 is TGTGCCAGCTCACCACCCACCACAGATACGCAGTATTTT. Translated, it gives CASSPPTTDTQYF.

This chain uses TRBV19 with TRBJ2-1; 7 bases are shared with TRBD1. The junction had 10 bases not matched to a gene; V was cut back by 6 bases and J by 2 bases. Looked up from germline, CDR1 is LNHDA and CDR2 is SQIVND (reference sequence). The CDR3 is made up of 16 amino acids. CDR3 in amino acids: CASRDRARGTYNEQFF. CDR3 sequence (DNA): TGTGCCAGTAGAGACAGGGCTAGGGGGACCTACAATGAGCAGTTCTTC.

This clone was counted only a few times. The V call is TRBV19, the J call TRBJ2-1, with D uncertain. Germline V CDR1 and CDR2: LNHDA, SQIVND (reference sequence). CDR3 length: 14 amino acids. V lost 7 bases and J lost 4, with 14 bases in between. The CDR3 nucleotides are TGTGCCAGTACCGGAACGGGCAGATACAATGAGCAGTTCTTC. Translated, it gives CASTGTGRYNEQFF.

The chain has TRBV7-3 and TRBJ2-2, with D possibly matching TRBD1 (5 bases). V shed 4 bases and J shed 2 bases, with 11 bases lying between them. This CDR3 has 15 residues. Germline V gene sequence: CDR1 SGHTA, CDR2 FQGTGA. The CDR3 coding sequence is TGTGCCAGCAGCTCACGAGGACACAACACCGGGGAGCTGTTTTTT. It yields the protein CASSSRGHNTGELFF.

This clone has a handful of counts. This chain joins TRBV5-1 and TRBJ2-3, with a weak D call TRBD2 (6 bases). Per germline, CDR1 SGHRS and CDR2 YFSETQ. The CDR3 extends over 13 amino acids. Trimming shortened V by 4 bases and J by 7 bases, and 13 bases separated the two germline ends. As DNA, the CDR3 is TGCGCCAGCAGCACGGACGCGGGAAATACGCAGTATTTT. Translation gives CASSTDAGNTQYF.

V and J are TRBV11-2 and TRBJ2-1; weak D call: TRBD1 (6 bases). Trimming removed 5 bases at V and 7 bases at J, with 9 bases between. The CDR3 is 12 residues long. Germline-derived CDR1 and CDR2 are SGHAT and FQNNGV. The CDR3: CASSADRNEQFF. The CDR3 DNA reads TGTGCCAGCAGCGCGGACAGAAATGAGCAGTTCTTC.

The chain employs TRBV5-1 and TRBJ2-3; 16 bases are a match to TRBD2. Germline-derived CDR1 and CDR2 are SGHRS and YFSETQ. After removal of 4 bases from V and 4 bases from J, the junction contained 6 bases not matched to a gene. The CDR3 loop spans 17 amino acids. The CDR3, as DNA: TGCGCCAGCAGCAGGGGACTAGCGGGGGGGCCCGCAGATACGCAGTATTTT. Translated: CASSRGLAGGPADTQYF.

A few counts support this clone. Additional DNA sequences in this sample encode the identical CDR3. The chain recombines TRBV29-1 with TRBJ2-7; D possibly uses TRBD1 or TRBD2 (5 bases each). V lost 7 bases, J lost 4 bases, and 8 bases lay in between. The germline V gene encodes CDR1 SQVTM and CDR2 ANQGSEA. This CDR3 is built from 10 residues. In DNA form, the CDR3 reads TGCAGCGGAGGGGATTACGAGCAGTACTTC. Translated: CSGGDYEQYF.

In the case of this clone: Other DNA sequences from this sample encode an identical CDR3 as well. V is TRBV29-1 and J is TRBJ2-3, with D unresolved. Germline loops: CDR1 SQVTM, CDR2 ANQGSEA. The CDR3 loop spans 11 amino acids. The V end lost 4 bases, the J end lost 0 bases, and 2 bases lay between the germline ends. The CDR3 nucleotides are TGCAGCGTTGCCAGCACAGATACGCAGTATTTT. It codes for CSVASTDTQYF.

The rearrangement uses TRBV5-5 and TRBJ2-3; TRBD1 might be the D (5 bases). Germline V gene data show CDR1 as SGHKS and CDR2 as YYEKEE (reference sequence). CDR3 length: 15 amino acids. Trimming shortened V by 1 base and J by 4 bases, and 13 bases separated the two germline ends. CDR3 sequence reads: CASSLRVKGPDTQYF. For the CDR3, the DNA is TGTGCCAGCAGCTTGCGGGTAAAGGGGCCAGATACGCAGTATTTT. Together with reference TRBV5-5 and TRBJ2-3, the CDR3 gives the full variable domain: DAGVTQSPTHLIKTRGQQVTLRCSPISGHKSVSWYQQVLGQGPQFIFQYYEKEERGRGNFPDRFSARQFPNYSSELNVNALLLGDSALYLCASSLRVKGPDTQYFGPGTRLTVL.

This clone was picked up a small number of times. V usage is TRBV5-4 and J usage is TRBJ2-1; 12 positions match TRBD2. Germline assignment: CDR1 SGHNT and CDR2 YYREEE (reference sequence). V trimming: 4 bases; J trimming: 6 bases; junction bases outside the gene matches: 8. The CDR3 contains 16 residues. For the CDR3, the DNA is TGTGCCAGCAGCGAGCGACTAGCGGGAGTTCCCAATGAGCAGTTCTTC. It is translated as CASSERLAGVPNEQFF.

The chain recombines TRBV2 with TRBJ1-4; 7 bases fit TRBD1. This CDR3 spans 14 amino acids. Trimming at V came to 4 bases and at J to 6 bases, leaving 5 bases not matched to a gene. In germline, CDR1 is SNHLY, CDR2 FYNNEI. The CDR3 DNA is TGTGCCAGCAGTGTTAGGGGGCTATATGAAAAACTGTTTTTT. It is translated as CASSVRGLYEKLFF.

This clone appeared a few times. The chain is built from TRBV12-5 and TRBJ1-1; D is unclear. Trimming stripped 3 bases from V and 0 bases from J, with 17 bases between. Germline V lookup: CDR1 LGHNT, CDR2 FRNRAP. The CDR3 spans 17 residues. CDR3 sequence reads: CASGLSAGSPLNTEAFF. CDR3 nucleotides: TGTGCTAGTGGTTTATCCGCGGGGTCTCCGCTGAACACTGAAGCTTTCTTT.

The sample holds a few counts of this clone. The V and J genes are TRBV5-6 and TRBJ2-6, with D uncertain. This CDR3 region has 14 residues. V was trimmed by 4 bases and J by 4 bases, leaving 9 bases between them. The germline V gene encodes CDR1 SGHDT and CDR2 YYEEEE. The CDR3 DNA reads as TGTGCCAGCAGCCCCCGTCAGGGGGCCAACGTCCTGACTTTC. This codes for CASSPRQGANVLTF.

This clone is a singleton in its sample. V gene TRBV4-2 combines with J gene TRBJ1-6; 9 bases map to TRBD1. The trim removed 3 bases at V and 9 bases at J, leaving 12 bases unmatched. Germline values: CDR1 LGHNA, CDR2 YNFKEQ. The CDR3 is 17 residues long. In nucleotides, the CDR3 is TGTGCCAGCAGCCACCATCCGGGACAGGGACGGTCTTCACCCCTCCACTTT. This sequence encodes CASSHHPGQGRSSPLHF.

The chain uses TRBV29-1 and TRBJ2-2; D remains ambiguous. The V and J ends lost 1 base and 4 bases respectively, with 4 bases between them. This CDR3 spans 12 amino acids. Germline values: CDR1 SQVTM, CDR2 ANQGSEA. This chain's CDR3 is CSVEGVTGELFF. The CDR3 DNA sequence: TGCAGCGTTGAAGGGGTCACCGGGGAGCTGTTTTTT.

The chain has TRBV6-5 and TRBJ2-4, with D unresolved. Germline V CDR1 and CDR2: MNHEY, SVGAGI. Trimming shortened V by 5 bases and J by 3 bases, and 11 bases separated the two germline ends. The CDR3 runs 14 residues. The CDR3 bases are TGTGCCAGCAGTGTCGGGCGTAGCAAAAACATTCAGTACTTC. This gives the protein CASSVGRSKNIQYF.

J is TRBJ1-4 and V is TRBV5-1, with D possibly TRBD1 on 5 matching bases. Per germline, CDR1 SGHRS and CDR2 YFSETQ. V lost 0 bases, J lost 6 bases, and 12 bases lay in between. This CDR3 has 15 residues. The CDR3 loop reads CASSLVGGGYEKLFF. The CDR3 nucleotides read TGCGCCAGCAGCTTGGTCGGGGGAGGTTATGAAAAACTGTTTTTT. Using reference TRBV5-1 and TRBJ1-4 for the parts outside the CDR3, the full variable domain is KAGVTQTPRYLIKTRGQQVTLSCSPISGHRSVSWYQQTPGQGLQFLFEYFSETQRNKGNFPGRFSGRQFSNSRSEMNVSTLELGDSALYLCASSLVGGGYEKLFFGSGTQLSVL.

This clone was counted between two and nine times. V is TRBV27 and J is TRBJ2-1, with D hard to call. The V and J ends lost 6 bases and 9 bases respectively, with 15 bases between them. This CDR3 contains 13 residues. Germline V gene lookup returns CDR1 MNHEY and CDR2 SMNVEV (reference sequence). The CDR3 is CASRIFGVSEQFF. The CDR3 region has the DNA TGTGCCAGCAGAATTTTTGGGGTTAGTGAGCAGTTCTTC.

The gene calls are TRBV25-1 and TRBJ2-5; 7 nucleotides line up with TRBD1. The germline V gene has CDR1 MGHDK and CDR2 SYGVNS. This CDR3 spans 13 amino acids. The V and J ends lost 4 bases and 4 bases, in that order; junction bases with no gene match: 3. The CDR3 here is CASSVGTVETQYF. CDR3 DNA sequence: TGTGCCAGCAGTGTAGGGACAGTAGAGACCCAGTACTTC.

The chain carries TRBV5-5 and TRBJ2-1, with 8 bases aligning to TRBD1. The junction had 3 bases not matched to a gene; V was cut back by 3 bases and J by 4 bases. The CDR3 has 14 amino acids. Germline V gene lookup returns CDR1 SGHKS and CDR2 YYEKEE (reference sequence). This CDR3 is CASSWGQEYNEQFF. In DNA form, the CDR3 reads TGTGCCAGCAGCTGGGGACAGGAGTACAATGAGCAGTTCTTC. Looking up the rest from reference TRBV5-5 and TRBJ2-1 gives the full variable domain: DAGVTQSPTHLIKTRGQQVTLRCSPISGHKSVSWYQQVLGQGPQFIFQYYEKEERGRGNFPDRFSARQFPNYSSELNVNALLLGDSALYLCASSWGQEYNEQFFGPGTRLTVL.

This clone came up a few times. The chain combines TRBV10-1 with TRBJ1-2; no clear D gene. CDR3 length equals 14 residues. V was trimmed by 6 bases and J by 8 bases, leaving 19 bases between them. The V gene's germline CDR1 is WNHNN and CDR2 SYGVQD (reference sequence). The CDR3 region is CASREPQDHNGYTF. The DNA of the CDR3 is TGCGCCAGCAGAGAACCCCAGGATCATAACGGCTACACCTTC.

A few counts support this clone. The genes are TRBV5-1 and TRBJ2-1, with 7 bases fitting TRBD2. There are 14 residues in the CDR3. With V trimmed by 0 bases and J by 9 bases, 6 bases remained unmatched. Germline V gene data show CDR1 as SGHRS and CDR2 as YFSETQ. The CDR3 spells CASSLVTSVSEQFF. The CDR3 DNA reads TGCGCCAGCAGCTTGGTTACTAGCGTAAGTGAGCAGTTCTTC.